A single sample is the source of the 2 T cell receptor beta chains below, sequenced in a study of T cell clonotyping in hematopoietic cell transplantation. The table came from immunoSEQ multiplex PCR; TCRdb's copy has only in-frame clones and leaves some out. The sample lists about 69,000 clones, 85% to 95% occurring once. Sequences were obtained from peripheral blood mononuclear cells. These receptors came from a man aged 45 to 65 in good health. Some clones in this sample may be carry-over from other donors' samples.

J is TRBJ2-5 and V is TRBV11-2; TRBD2 is a possible D gene (5 bases). V lost 4 bases and J 2 bases, leaving 11 bases between the germline ends. This CDR3 spans 14 amino acids. The germline CDR1 and CDR2 sequences are SGHAT and FQNNGV. The CDR3 sequence: CASSSRRDQETQYF. CDR3 coding DNA: TGTGCCAGCAGCTCTCGACGGGATCAAGAGACCCAGTACTTC.

The CDR3 nucleotides are TGTGCCAGCAGTTTAGGGCTAGCGGGGGGAAATACGCAGTATTTT. Protein sequence: CASSLGLAGGNTQYF. This chain links TRBV27 with TRBJ2-3; TRBD2 aligns across 11 bases. The ends lost 2 bases at V and 7 bases at J; junction bases unmatched: 5. The CDR3 spans 15 residues. The germline V gene encodes CDR1 MNHEY and CDR2 SMNVEV (reference sequence).